Listed below are T cell receptor beta chains from one sample, sequenced in a study of early T cells in non-severe SARS-CoV-2 infection. TCRdb ran MiXCR on the 5' RACE reads and lists one entry per CDR3 protein. Altogether tens of thousands of distinct CDR3 sequences are present, 4% to 5.5% being singletons, with the ten largest covering 6.6%. The sample consisted of whole blood. The receptor set was obtained from an adult who was a healthcare worker with PCR-confirmed SARS-CoV-2 infection or an uninfected control (not recorded which). The CDR3 runs from the conserved cysteine through the conserved F or W. A D gene is named only where the DNA matches it firmly. The size of a clone is reported for some rows only, either as once, few or many, or as a class for expanded clones.

TRBV6-1,.,TRBJ2-2,few,CASSEEFGLTTGELFF,TGTGCCAGCAGTGAAGAATTTGGGCTTACGACCGGGGAGCTGTTTTTT
TRBV27,.,TRBJ2-3,many,CASHPLGIWSTDTQYF,TGTGCCAGCCACCCGTTGGGTATTTGGAGCACAGATACGCAGTATTTT
TRBV29-1,TRBD1,TRBJ2-3,many,CSVRGTGEHF,TGCAGCGTTAGGGGGACAGGGGAGCATTTT
TRBV11-2,.,TRBJ2-6,many,CASSLRTWGSGANVLTF,TGTGCCAGCAGCTTGAGGACATGGGGCTCTGGGGCCAACGTCCTGACTTTC
TRBV27,.,TRBJ1-2,many,CASSLSAGNYGYTF,TGTGCCAGCAGTTTATCGGCTGGGAACTATGGCTACACCTTC
TRBV19,.,TRBJ2-2,.,CASLLLGRGGTGELFF,TGTGCCAGCCTGCTTTTAGGCAGGGGGGGTACCGGGGAGCTGTTTTTT
TRBV2,.,TRBJ1-2,many,CASSRQEIYGYTF,TGTGCCAGCAGTCGACAGGAAATCTATGGCTACACCTTC
TRBV10-2,TRBD2,TRBJ2-3,many,CASSVGLVTDTQYF,TGCGCCAGCAGTGTGGGACTAGTAACAGATACGCAGTATTTT
TRBV27,TRBD1,TRBJ1-1,few,CASSGTGGNTEAFF,TGTGCCAGCAGTGGAACAGGGGGCAACACTGAAGCTTTCTTT
TRBV20-1,.,TRBJ1-2,many,CSAQRRAGAEINYGYTF,TGCAGTGCCCAGAGAAGGGCTGGTGCAGAGATCAACTATGGCTACACCTTC
TRBV29-1,.,TRBJ1-6,.,CSVKTGSTNNSPLHF,TGCAGCGTGAAAACAGGGTCTACAAATAATTCACCCCTCCACTTT
TRBV20-1,.,TRBJ2-7,many,CSARGGDARLPVYEQYF,TGCAGTGCTAGAGGGGGAGACGCCCGATTACCAGTCTACGAGCAGTACTTC
TRBV28,.,TRBJ1-2,.,CASSLTPRRGYTF,TGTGCCAGCAGTTTGACGCCAAGAAGGGGCTACACCTTC
TRBV6-6,.,TRBJ1-1,many,CASSYTGGQVVGLNTEAFF,TGTGCCAGCAGTTACACGGGGGGGCAAGTTGTTGGTTTGAACACTGAAGCTTTCTTT
TRBV6-5,.,TRBJ1-1,few,CASSAGYEAFF,TGTGCCAGCAGCGCCGGGTATGAAGCTTTCTTT
TRBV5-6,.,TRBJ2-1,.,CASSPLTDLSYNEQFF,TGTGCCAGCAGCCCCTTGACAGATCTCTCCTACAATGAGCAGTTCTTC
TRBV5-1,TRBD1,TRBJ2-1,many,CASSFPDRGHNEQFF,TGCGCCAGCAGCTTCCCGGACAGGGGGCATAATGAGCAGTTCTTC
TRBV20-1,.,TRBJ1-6,many,CRGDSPLHF,TGCAGGGGTGATTCACCCCTCCACTTT
TRBV20-1,TRBD1,TRBJ1-1,.,CSALRTGMNTEAFF,TGCAGTGCTCTTAGGACAGGCATGAACACTGAAGCTTTCTTT
TRBV27,.,TRBJ1-6,many,CASSYTGRVSPLHF,TGTGCCAGCAGTTATACAGGGAGGGTTTCACCCCTCCACTTT
TRBV5-1,TRBD1,TRBJ2-2,few,CASSLDRVDTGELFF,TGCGCCAGCAGCCTGGACAGGGTGGACACCGGGGAGCTGTTTTTT
TRBV3-1,.,TRBJ1-3,.,CASSPGQSFGNTIYF,TGTGCCAGCAGCCCTGGACAGTCGTTTGGAAACACCATATATTTT
TRBV27,.,TRBJ2-5,many,CASSFSHSQETQYF,TGTGCCAGCAGTTTTTCCCATTCTCAAGAGACCCAGTACTTC
TRBV5-1,.,TRBJ1-4,.,CASSLVAGVGNEKLFF,TGCGCCAGCAGCTTGGTGGCGGGTGTGGGTAATGAAAAACTGTTTTTT
TRBV9,.,TRBJ2-2,many,CASSVEVRPIPGASTGELFF,TGTGCCAGCAGCGTAGAGGTCCGCCCTATCCCCGGGGCGTCAACCGGGGAGCTGTTTTTT
TRBV5-4,TRBD1,TRBJ1-1,many,CASSLRGQGFTEAFF,TGTGCCAGCAGCTTGCGGGGACAGGGATTCACTGAAGCTTTCTTT
TRBV4-2,TRBD1,TRBJ1-6,many,CASKTGTANSPLHF,TGTGCCAGTAAAACCGGGACAGCTAATTCACCCCTCCACTTT
TRBV5-1,.,TRBJ1-1,.,CASSFWQAMNTEAFF,TGCGCCAGCAGCTTTTGGCAGGCTATGAACACTGAAGCTTTCTTT
TRBV2,TRBD2,TRBJ2-7,many,CASSARGLAYEQYF,TGTGCCAGCAGTGCTCGTGGACTAGCCTACGAGCAGTACTTC
TRBV29-1,.,TRBJ1-1,medium-sized,CSVVGDSPNTEAFF,TGCAGCGTTGTTGGTGACAGCCCGAACACTGAAGCTTTCTTT
TRBV7-7,TRBD2,TRBJ2-2,many,CASSSLRGRARTGELFF,TGTGCTAGCAGCTCGCTCCGCGGGAGGGCGAGGACCGGGGAGCTGTTTTTT